This T cell receptor beta chain comes out of a study of blood T cell repertoires in COVID-19 (dated by TCRdb to between 2020 and 2021). Background on the whole study: The collaborator samples originated in the United States, Italy and Spain and spanned the acute and convalescent phases of COVID-19. The prospective study material was composed of cDNA or gDNA derived from T cells, B-cell-depleted T cells, or PBMCs. The dataset comprised deeply sampled blood TCRbeta repertoires from subjects exposed to, actively infected with, or recovered from COVID-19. A freely available public database, intended as a resource for researchers studying the immune response to SARS-CoV-2, is where the repertoires were released. Samples came from the ongoing ImmuneRACE study (first 160 participants) plus 1,254 subjects from 6 global collaborators. Sample metadata almost always included a de-identified subject ID, COVID-19 status, age in years and sex. HLA class I and class II types, where available, came from metadata supplied by the sample provider rather than from assay-based typing.

The immunoSEQ Assay, a bias-controlled multiplex PCR, was used to amplify TCRbeta CDR3 regions from genomic DNA. As for how the authors treated the data: Within the assay, amplification of reference gene primers was used to estimate how many nucleated cells each sample contained. Sequence reads were collapsed and filtered to measure the absolute abundance of every unique TCRbeta CDR3 rearrangement. For each sample, productive Simpson clonality was calculated as the square root of Simpson's diversity index over productive rearrangements. TCRdb took this table from immuneACCESS and kept in-frame rearrangements with V and J called. Such tables lack part of the clones; where checked against another copy, unresolved V genes explain under half of the gap, and the rest is unexplained. The DNA gave D and trimming, while V, J and clone size come from that table. The sample table records under 300,000 clones; 85% to 90% of these occur just once. Jointly, the top ten make up approximately 9.5% of the sample.

In the prospective study, participants were 18 to 89 years old, resided in 25 or so geographic areas of the United States, and were enrolled through a virtual design. To assign participants to cohorts, the prospective study relied on clinical history that participants themselves reported in a screening survey and a study questionnaire. ImmuneRACE Cohort 3 recovered participants were defined by two consecutive negative NP/OP PCR tests, healthcare professional clearance, or symptom resolution. Mobile phlebotomists in the prospective study collected whole blood, serum and a nasopharyngeal or oropharyngeal swab from every participant. Over a roughly two-month period, participants in the prospective study had the option of providing additional blood draws and questionnaires. Blood samples from the prospective study were shipped frozen or at room temperature prior to DNA extraction. The research as a whole found: The amount of clinical and demographic metadata varied by source and participant and was provided uncurated.

The CDR3 has 13 amino acids, counting the end cysteine and phenylalanine. Only the CDR3 portion is preserved as DNA: 39 bases, with reading frame beginning at the first base. Based on the germline V gene, the CDR1 and CDR2 sequences are SGHDN and FVKESK. V drops 1 base and J drops 6 bases, leaving 4 bases in between. This clone was recorded a few times. No cognate antigen has been identified for it. No per-base quality is available; no much larger clone lies one base away. This receptor was obtained from a man between 35 and 55 years old who had recovered from COVID-19. Sequencing was carried out using PBMCs or T cells enriched from blood (not recorded which). The chain is assembled from TRBV14 and TRBJ1-6; no confident D gene assignment can be made. The sequence in DNA is TGTGCCAGCAGCCAAGGGCCTAATTCACCCCTCCACTTT. Its coded protein is CASSQGPNSPLHF.